This T cell receptor beta chain was documented in a study of STAT3 mutations in large granular lymphocyte leukemia. For this clone: Its antigen is as yet unknown.

Findings of the study overall: In T-cell large granular lymphocyte leukemia, about half of patients showed multiple immunodominant subclonotypes.

This table comes from immunoSEQ multiplex PCR, and its TCRdb copy is limited to in-frame clones, with some not included. The repertoire holds approximately 8,000 clones, with 91% as singletons. Sequencing input: peripheral blood mononuclear cells. This clonotype originated in a man aged 50-59 years with T-cell large granular lymphocyte leukemia. Some clones in this sample may be carry-over from other donors' samples.

The CDR3 spells CASSLRIQGRGAEAFF. The CDR3 DNA follows: TGTGCCAGCAGTTTAAGAATACAGGGGAGGGGGGCTGAAGCTTTCTTT. V and J are TRBV27 and TRBJ1-1; 7 positions match TRBD1. The CDR3 has 16 amino acids. The ends lost 2 bases at V and 6 bases at J; junction bases unmatched: 12. CDR1 is MNHEY and CDR2 is SMNVEV in the germline V gene (reference sequence).